This T cell receptor (beta chain) comes out of a study of a mutant IDH1 vaccine in newly diagnosed glioma. Clones were read by immunoSEQ multiplex PCR, and TCRdb kept only the in-frame ones, dropping some. Counted here are just under 95,000 clones, around 80% occurring once; the ten biggest clones make up roughly 6.9%. As for time point: baseline, week 1 (first vaccination visit). Specified treatment: pre-vaccination baseline after standard-of-care therapy. Between the trimmed V and J ends, which lost 4 bases and 5 bases, there was a span of 17 bases. The CDR3 length is 15 residues. CDR1 and CDR2 (germline): SNHLY, FYNNEI.

The chain is built from TRBV2 and TRBJ1-1; D is undetermined. The source material was PBMCs, sampled from a glioma patient treated with radiotherapy, temozolomide or both. The sequence came from a man aged 35-49 years with glioma. CDR3 DNA sequence: TGTGCCAGCAGTGTTGGAACCCCGGCGGTAACTGAAGCTTTCTTT. It specifies CASSVGTPAVTEAFF.